The entry below describes one T cell receptor (beta chain). Source study methods: Reference gene primer amplification gave estimated nucleated cell counts. Sequenced by immunoSEQ multiplex PCR; TCRdb stores in-frame clones only, minus some. V and J calls and clone size are given by that table; D and trimming were obtained from the DNA. The table has 85,000 to 130,000 clones, roughly four fifths seen once; the top ten hold 2.5% to 4%. The source of the sample is a study of blood T cell repertoires in COVID-19. Study-level background: COVID-19 samples from acute and convalescent phases originated in the United States, Italy and Spain. PBMCs, B-cell-depleted T cells, or T cells provided the cDNA or gDNA that made up the material.

Looked up from germline, CDR1 is LNHDA and CDR2 is SQIVND (reference sequence). There are 16 residues in the CDR3. With V trimmed by 3 bases and J by 8 bases, 7 bases remained unmatched. This TCR was recovered from a woman older than 75 with active or convalescent COVID-19. The sample consisted of peripheral blood. This chain links TRBV19 with TRBJ2-3, with 14 positions matching TRBD2. For the CDR3, the DNA is TGTGCCAGTAGTATTAGTTCGGGGACTAGCGGGGGTACGCAGTATTTT. It codes for CASSISSGTSGGTQYF.